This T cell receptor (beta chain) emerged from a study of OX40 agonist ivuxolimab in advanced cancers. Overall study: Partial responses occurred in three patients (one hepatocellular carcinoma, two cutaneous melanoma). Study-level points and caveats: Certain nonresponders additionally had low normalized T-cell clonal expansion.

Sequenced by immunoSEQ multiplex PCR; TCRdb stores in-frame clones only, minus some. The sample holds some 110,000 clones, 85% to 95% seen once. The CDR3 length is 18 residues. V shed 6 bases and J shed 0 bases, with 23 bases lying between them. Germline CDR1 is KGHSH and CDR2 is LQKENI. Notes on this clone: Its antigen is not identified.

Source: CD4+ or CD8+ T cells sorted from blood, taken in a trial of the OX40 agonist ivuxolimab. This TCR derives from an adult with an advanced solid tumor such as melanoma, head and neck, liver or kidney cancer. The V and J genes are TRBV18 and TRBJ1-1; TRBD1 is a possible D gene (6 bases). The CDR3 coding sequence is TGTGCCAGCTCGATTGCGACAGGCACGTTCACAATGAACACTGAAGCTTTCTTT. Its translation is CASSIATGTFTMNTEAFF.